Detailed here is one T cell receptor beta chain. Its antigen is still unknown. No base-level quality is on record; no much larger clone is a single base apart. These data belong to a study of blood T cell repertoires in COVID-19 (dated by TCRdb to the early 2020s). As for the study more broadly: The collaborator samples originated in the United States, Italy and Spain and spanned the acute and convalescent phases of COVID-19. The prospective study material was composed of cDNA or gDNA derived from T cells, B-cell-depleted T cells, or PBMCs. The dataset comprised deeply sampled blood TCRbeta repertoires from subjects exposed to, actively infected with, or recovered from COVID-19. A freely available public database, intended as a resource for researchers studying the immune response to SARS-CoV-2, is where the repertoires were released. The samples were drawn from the first 160 participants of the ongoing ImmuneRACE study and from some 1,300 subjects provided by 6 global collaborators. A de-identified subject ID, COVID-19 status, age in years and sex were almost always included in the sample metadata. Where available, HLA class I and class II types were obtained from metadata supplied by the sample provider rather than from assay-based typing.

TCRbeta CDR3 regions were amplified from genomic DNA by means of the immunoSEQ Assay, a bias-controlled multiplex PCR. As for how the authors treated the data: The number of nucleated cells in each sample was estimated by amplification of reference gene primers within the assay. Sequence reads were collapsed and filtered to measure the absolute abundance of every unique TCRbeta CDR3 rearrangement. For each sample, productive Simpson clonality was calculated by taking the square root of Simpson's diversity index across productive rearrangements. Not all clones reach the TCRdb copy of this immuneACCESS table, which keeps in-frame sequences only. Checked studies attribute under half of the gap to unresolved V genes and leave the rest unexplained. V and J calls and clone size come straight from that table; D and trimming were deduced from the DNA. The sample table shows some 330,000 clones, and approximately 90% are seen once. The ten largest clones represent around 4.6% of the sample.

The CDR3 covers 14 residues, taking in both the cysteine and the phenylalanine. Only the CDR3 DNA stays, 42 bases, in frame from base 1. The junction shows trimming of 8 bases on V and 4 bases on J, plus 14 bases between the germline ends. The germline V gene (reference sequence) yields LNHDA for CDR1 and SQIVND for CDR2. In the prospective study, participants were about 18 to 95 years old, resided in approximately 22 geographic areas of the United States, and were enrolled through a virtual design. To assign participants to cohorts, the prospective study relied on clinical history that participants themselves reported in a screening survey and a study questionnaire. Recovered participants in ImmuneRACE Cohort 3 were defined as having two consecutive negative NP/OP PCR tests, clearance from a healthcare professional, or resolution of symptoms. Mobile phlebotomists in the prospective study collected whole blood, serum and a nasopharyngeal or oropharyngeal swab from every participant. Participants in the prospective study had the option to provide additional blood draws and questionnaires over a 2-month period. Before DNA extraction, prospective study blood samples were shipped either frozen or at room temperature.

Broad study findings and their caveats: How much clinical and demographic metadata was included differed by source and by participant, and the metadata was provided uncurated.

This receptor chain uses TRBV19 and TRBJ1-4; confidence is insufficient to name the D gene. Specimen: PBMCs or T cells enriched from blood (not recorded which). This receptor was obtained from a man between 25 and 39 years old who had recovered from COVID-19. The nucleotides read TGTGCCAGTCATGAAACGCGAAGTAATGAAAAACTGTTTTTT. Its translation reads: CASHETRSNEKLFF.